This T cell receptor beta chain comes out of a study of control samples from healthy donors and cancer patients. Produced via immunoSEQ multiplex PCR; TCRdb's table is partial and in-frame only. The sample carries 150,000 or so clones, about 94% recorded once. CDR3 length: 15 residues. Germline lookup yields CDR1 LNHDA and CDR2 SQIVND (reference sequence). J lost 2 bases, V lost 8 bases, and 9 bases had no gene match. The material sequenced was PBMCs. The receptor's source is a man aged 60-69 years with colorectal cancer. V gene TRBV19 combines with J gene TRBJ2-3; 8 bases agree with TRBD1. The CDR3 sequence: CASSQTGEHTDTQYF. As DNA, the CDR3 is TGTGCCAGTTCCCAGACAGGGGAGCACACAGATACGCAGTATTTT.